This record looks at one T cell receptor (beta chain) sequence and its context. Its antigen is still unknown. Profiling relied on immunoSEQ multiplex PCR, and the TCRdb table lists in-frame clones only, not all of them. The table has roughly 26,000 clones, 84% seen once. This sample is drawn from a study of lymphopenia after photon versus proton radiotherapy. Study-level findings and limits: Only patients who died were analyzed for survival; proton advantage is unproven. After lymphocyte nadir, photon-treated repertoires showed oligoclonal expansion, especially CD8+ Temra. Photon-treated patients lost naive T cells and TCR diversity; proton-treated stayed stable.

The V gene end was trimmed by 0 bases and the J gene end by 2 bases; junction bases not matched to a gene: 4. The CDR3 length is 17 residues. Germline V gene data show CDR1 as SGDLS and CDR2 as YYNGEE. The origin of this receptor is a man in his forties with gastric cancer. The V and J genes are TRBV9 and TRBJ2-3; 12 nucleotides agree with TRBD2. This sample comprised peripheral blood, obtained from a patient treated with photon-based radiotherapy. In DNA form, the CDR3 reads TGTGCCAGCAGCGTAGGGGGACTAGCGGGTTTCACAGATACGCAGTATTTT. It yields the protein CASSVGGLAGFTDTQYF. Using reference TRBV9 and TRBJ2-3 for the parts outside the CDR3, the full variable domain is DSGVTQTPKHLITATGQRVTLRCSPRSGDLSVYWYQQSLDQGLQFLIQYYNGEERAKGNILERFSAQQFPDLHSELNLSSLELGDSALYFCASSVGGLAGFTDTQYFGPGTRLTVL.